The present entry profiles one T cell receptor (beta chain) with its context. CDR3 size: 14 residues. CDR1 and CDR2 from the germline V gene are SGDLS and YYNGEE. V lost 7 bases and J 4 bases, leaving 17 bases between the germline ends. Produced via immunoSEQ multiplex PCR; TCRdb's table is partial and in-frame only. The sample contains 100,000 to 150,000 clones, 80% to 95% of which appear only once. These data come from a study of control samples from healthy donors and cancer patients. Specimen: blood. This receptor was taken from a woman aged 45-65 years in good health. V and J are TRBV9 and TRBJ1-1; D unclear. The CDR3 coding sequence is TGTGCCAGCTCGCGGACCGCCACATCCACTGAAGCTTTCTTT. Residues: CASSRTATSTEAFF.